A selection of T cell receptor beta chains follows, all from one sample in a study of brain T cells in children with intractable seizures. The repertoire was sequenced with immunoSEQ multiplex PCR; TCRdb's copy has only in-frame clones and lacks some. The sample holds tens of thousands of clones, 94% seen once. This sample comprised peripheral blood, obtained at surgery. The receptors were sampled from a boy aged 5-17 years with focal cortical dysplasia and intractable seizures. Both conserved end residues are part of each CDR3. The D gene is left open where the match is weak. The size of a clone is reported for some rows only, either as once, few or many, or as a class for expanded clones.

abundance	v_gene	j_gene	d_gene	len	CDR3nt	CDR3aa
NA	TRBV6-4	TRBJ2-2	NA	15	TGTGCCAGCAGCCCAGAGGGGGGGAACACCGGGGAGCTGTTTTTT	CASSPEGGNTGELFF
NA	TRBV20-1	TRBJ1-3	NA	14	TGCAGTGCTAGTCGAGGGTTGGAGGGAAACACCATATATTTT	CSASRGLEGNTIYF
NA	TRBV24-1	TRBJ1-5	NA	14	TGTGCCACCAGCACGGAGGGCGCCAATCAGCCCCAGCATTTT	CATSTEGANQPQHF
NA	TRBV5-1	TRBJ2-3	TRBD2	15	TGCGCCAGCAGCTTGTACAGCGGGAGTTCAGATACGCAGTATTTT	CASSLYSGSSDTQYF
NA	TRBV7-9	TRBJ2-1	NA	15	TGTGCCAGCAGCTTAGAAGTCCCAGGGAGGAATGAGCAGTTCTTC	CASSLEVPGRNEQFF
once	TRBV15	TRBJ2-6	NA	16	TGTGCCACCAGCAGAGATCACGAAGGTGGGGCCAACGTCCTGACTTTC	CATSRDHEGGANVLTF
once	TRBV5-4	TRBJ2-7	NA	14	TGTGCCACCTCGACGCCGGGCAGCACCTACGAGCAGTACTTC	CATSTPGSTYEQYF
medium-sized	TRBV18	TRBJ1-4	NA	16	TGTGCCAGCTCACCAGGTTGGGGGCAGGCTAATGAAAAACTGTTTTTT	CASSPGWGQANEKLFF
NA	TRBV6-5	TRBJ1-1	NA	15	TGTGCCACGGGGGAGGAGGGTATCAGCGGGTTTGAAGCTTTCTTT	CATGEEGISGFEAFF
NA	TRBV7-3	TRBJ1-1	TRBD1	13	TGTGCCAGCAGCTCGGACAGGGAGGCTGAAGCTTTCTTT	CASSSDREAEAFF
NA	TRBV7-8	TRBJ2-6	NA	14	TGTGCCAGCAGCTCCATCTCCGGGGCCAACGTCCTGACTTTC	CASSSISGANVLTF
NA	TRBV27	TRBJ2-5	TRBD1	15	TGTGCCAGCAGTTTATACAGGGGTCGCCAGGAGACCCAGTACTTC	CASSLYRGRQETQYF
NA	TRBV4-1	TRBJ1-5	NA	12	TGCGCCAGCAGCCAACCCAACCAGCCCCAGCATTTT	CASSQPNQPQHF
NA	TRBV30	TRBJ2-1	TRBD1	13	TGTGCCTGGAGTACAGGGACAGACAATGAGCAGTTCTTC	CAWSTGTDNEQFF
NA	TRBV24-1	TRBJ2-2	NA	16	TGTGCCACCAGTGACTTGGAGGGGGGAGACACCGGGGAGCTGTTTTTT	CATSDLEGGDTGELFF
NA	TRBV27	TRBJ1-4	TRBD1	16	TGTGCCAGCAGCCCACAGGGGGTCGAGACTAATGAAAAACTGTTTTTT	CASSPQGVETNEKLFF
NA	TRBV7-2	TRBJ1-5	NA	16	TGTGCCAGCAGCTTAGTCTGGGGGGCTGGCAATCAGCCCCAGCATTTT	CASSLVWGAGNQPQHF
once	TRBV19	TRBJ2-1	TRBD2	14	TGTGCCAGTAGTACGGTTAGCGGGGTCTATGAGCAGTTCTTC	CASSTVSGVYEQFF
NA	TRBV5-6	TRBJ1-5	NA	16	TGTGCCAGCAGCTTGGTACGGGGGAACAGCAATCAGCCCCAGCATTTT	CASSLVRGNSNQPQHF
NA	TRBV13	TRBJ2-1	NA	16	TGTGCCAGCAGCTCCCTCCTGGTAGCCGATTACAATGAGCAGTTCTTC	CASSSLLVADYNEQFF
NA	TRBV13	TRBJ1-1	TRBD1	16	TGTGCCAGCAGCTTAGCCAGAACAGGGGGCGAGACTGAAGCTTTCTTT	CASSLARTGGETEAFF
NA	TRBV5-6	TRBJ1-2	NA	17	TGTGCCAGCAACCCCTATGGGGGACTCATAGCTAACTATGGCTACACCTTC	CASNPYGGLIANYGYTF
NA	TRBV19	TRBJ1-6	TRBD1	14	TGTGCCAGTGACAGGGGGAATTATAATTCACCCCTCCACTTT	CASDRGNYNSPLHF
NA	TRBV29-1	TRBJ1-2	NA	9	TGCAGCGTTGGGGGCCACGACACCTTC	CSVGGHDTF
NA	TRBV19	TRBJ1-5	NA	14	TGTGCCATCCCGTCACGGTTTAGCAATCAGCCCCAGCATTTT	CAIPSRFSNQPQHF
NA	TRBV2	TRBJ2-5	TRBD1	12	TGTGCCAGCAGAACAGGGGGAGAGACCCAGTACTTC	CASRTGGETQYF
NA	TRBV6-5	TRBJ1-5	TRBD1	14	TGTGCCAGCAGGCTCGACAGGGGCAAGCAGCCCCAGCATTTT	CASRLDRGKQPQHF
NA	TRBV2	TRBJ2-5	TRBD2	16	TGTGCCGTACAAGGGGGACTAGCGGGGGCGAGCAAGACCCAGTACTTC	CAVQGGLAGASKTQYF
NA	TRBV10-3	TRBJ1-6	TRBD1	13	TGTGCCATCAGTCGACAGGGAGGAACACCCCTCCACTTT	CAISRQGGTPLHF
NA	TRBV11-2	TRBJ2-6	NA	16	TGTGCCAGCAGCTCCCAGGGCGTTTCTGGGGCCAACGTCCTGACTTTC	CASSSQGVSGANVLTF
NA	TRBV6-5	TRBJ2-5	TRBD1	14	TGTGCCAGCAGCAAAGATACAGGGGACGAGACCCAGTACTTC	CASSKDTGDETQYF